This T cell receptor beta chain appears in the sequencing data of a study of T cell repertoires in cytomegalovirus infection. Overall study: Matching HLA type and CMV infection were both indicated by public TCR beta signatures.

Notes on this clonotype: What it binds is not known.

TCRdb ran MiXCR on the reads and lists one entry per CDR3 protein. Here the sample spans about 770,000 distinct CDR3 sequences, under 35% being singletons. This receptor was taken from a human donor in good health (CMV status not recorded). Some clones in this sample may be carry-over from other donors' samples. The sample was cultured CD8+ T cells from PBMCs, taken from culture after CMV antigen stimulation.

The DNA for the CDR3 is TGCGCCAGCAGCCCTCCGTCGACGGGTGTGTTGGGGGAGCTGTTTTTT. It specifies CASSPPSTGVLGELFF. The V and J genes are TRBV4-1 and TRBJ2-2; D is ambiguous. The CDR3 length is 16 residues. Germline assignment: CDR1 MGHRA and CDR2 YSYEKL. Trimming pared 4 bases from V and 8 bases from J, leaving 20 bases between.